One sample yielded the 25 T cell receptor beta chains listed below, sequenced in a study of spatial heterogeneity in lung cancer. The sample's time point: blood at routine non-recurrence follow-up after resection. One entry per CDR3 protein, called by TCRdb with MiXCR from the 5' RACE reads. The sample records 10,000 to 14,000 distinct CDR3 sequences, roughly a tenth being singletons. The source was PBMCs, collected at follow-up. These receptor sequences come from a female donor with early-stage non-small cell lung cancer.

This clonotype was detected many times. The chain links TRBV21-1 to TRBJ1-1. TRBV21-1 is a pseudogene segment. The CDR3 is 15 amino acids. The CDR3 here is CASSKAKKLNTEAFF. The DNA for the CDR3 is TGTGCCAGCAGCAAAGCGAAGAAATTGAACACTGAAGCTTTCTTT.

This clonotype was observed many times. The CDR3 loop reads CASSPQRQTQETQYF. CDR3 nucleotides: TGTGCCAGCTCACCACAGAGGCAAACCCAAGAGACCCAGTACTTC. V and J are TRBV18 and TRBJ2-5; D remains unclear. The V and J ends lost 1 base and 1 base respectively, with 10 bases between them. Germline loops: CDR1 KGHSH, CDR2 LQKENI. The CDR3 extends over 15 amino acids.

This clonotype was recorded many times. This rearrangement joins TRBV30 to TRBJ2-3, with 7 bases matching TRBD2. Germline values: CDR1 GTSNPN, CDR2 SVGIG (reference sequence). Trimming removed 3 bases from V and 2 bases from J; junction bases left unmatched: 8. This CDR3 region has 15 residues. Written as DNA, the CDR3 is TGTGCCTGGAGCGTCGGCGGGAGTCCCACAGATACGCAGTATTTT. Protein: CAWSVGGSPTDTQYF.

CDR3 DNA: TGTGCCAGCAGCCCCGACGGGATGAATGAGCAGTTCTTC. Residues: CASSPDGMNEQFF. The chain links TRBV7-2 to TRBJ2-1, with D possibly being TRBD2 (5 bases). The CDR3 sequence is 13 residues long. CDR1 is SGHTA and CDR2 is FQGNSA in the germline V gene. V lost 5 bases, J lost 7 bases, and 12 bases lay in between.

This chain uses TRBV7-2 with TRBJ2-1, with 8 bases identical to TRBD2. With 1 base clipped from V and 7 bases from J, the junction kept 9 bases outside the gene matches. Germline V lookup: CDR1 SGHTA, CDR2 FQGNSA. The CDR3 covers 16 residues. This CDR3 reads CASSLGGAGDGNEQFF. The CDR3 DNA sequence: TGTGCCAGCAGCTTAGGGGGAGCGGGAGACGGGAATGAGCAGTTCTTC.

This clonotype was detected many times. The J gene is TRBJ1-2, the V gene TRBV5-1, with 7 bases aligning to TRBD1. J was trimmed by 8 bases and V by 4 bases; bases with no gene match: 14. The CDR3 runs to 15 residues. Germline-derived CDR1 and CDR2 are SGHRS and YFSETQ. The CDR3 protein is CASSRLLTGFGGYTF. The CDR3 DNA sequence: TGCGCCAGCAGCAGATTGTTGACAGGGTTCGGGGGCTACACCTTC. The variable domain in full, with the rest retrieved from reference TRBV5-1 and TRBJ1-2, is KAGVTQTPRYLIKTRGQQVTLSCSPISGHRSVSWYQQTPGQGLQFLFEYFSETQRNKGNFPGRFSGRQFSNSRSEMNVSTLELGDSALYLCASSRLLTGFGGYTFGSGTRLTVV.

This clonotype was counted many times. The V and J genes are TRBV11-2 and TRBJ2-1, with unresolved D. The CDR3 sequence is 17 residues long. Germline CDR1 is SGHAT and CDR2 is FQNNGV. V was cut by 1 base and J by 4 bases, with 17 bases left in between. CDR3 nucleotide sequence: TGTGCCAGCAGCTTAGGAGTCATTGAAACCCAATACAATGAGCAGTTCTTC. This translates into CASSLGVIETQYNEQFF.

This clonotype has ten or more counts. The chain has TRBV4-2 and TRBJ2-3, with 11 bases identical to TRBD2. V shed 2 bases, J shed 5 bases, and the junction held 9 bases outside the gene matches. There are 17 residues in the CDR3. CDR1 is LGHNA and CDR2 is YNFKEQ in the germline V gene. CDR3 amino acids: CASSQSSGTSGQDTQYF. The DNA for the CDR3 is TGTGCCAGCAGCCAATCCTCCGGGACTAGCGGCCAAGATACGCAGTATTTT.

In its sample, this clonotype was seen a few times. This chain uses TRBV20-1 with TRBJ1-1; 8 nucleotides agree with TRBD1. J gave up 5 bases and V 4 bases, and 12 bases lay outside the gene matches. The germline CDR1 and CDR2 sequences are DFQATT and SNEGSKA (reference sequence). There are 15 residues in the CDR3. Written as DNA, the CDR3 is TGCAGTGCTAACTACGACAGGGGTGTTTTTACTGAAGCTTTCTTT. Amino acid sequence: CSANYDRGVFTEAFF.

DNA of the CDR3: TGTGCCAGCAGTCCCCGGACTCGGGAGTTTGGGAATGAGCAGTTCTTC. It specifies CASSPRTREFGNEQFF. The chain couples TRBV28 to TRBJ2-1; tentatively, D is TRBD2 (6 bases). Trimming took 5 bases from V and 7 from J, leaving 21 bases between them. The CDR3 extends over 16 amino acids. Looked up from germline, CDR1 is MDHEN and CDR2 is SYDVKM. The full variable domain, rest sourced from reference TRBV28 and TRBJ2-1, is DVKVTQSSRYLVKRTGEKVFLECVQDMDHENMFWYRQDPGLGLRLIYFSYDVKMKEKGDIPEGYSVSREKKERFSLILESASTNQTSMYLCASSPRTREFGNEQFFGPGTRLTVL.

This clonotype was seen at least ten times. This sequence joins TRBV11-2 and TRBJ2-3, with D hard to call. The V gene lost 2 bases and the J gene lost 5 bases, with 5 bases spanning the gap. The CDR3 contains 12 residues. The germline V gene encodes CDR1 SGHAT and CDR2 FQNNGV. CDR3 sequence reads: CASSLFGDTQYF. For the CDR3, the DNA is TGTGCCAGCAGCTTATTCGGAGATACGCAGTATTTT.

A note on this clonotype: A read error may be the cause here, since a much bigger clone is one base away. Because the CDR3 is missing its conserved closing phenylalanine or tryptophan, this is likely a read error. This rearrangement joins TRBV20-1 to TRBJ2-3; D call uncertain. V lost 5 bases, J lost 4 bases, and 7 bases lay in between. Germline V lookup: CDR1 DFQATT, CDR2 SNEGSKA (reference sequence). This CDR3 comprises 11 residues. Written as DNA, the CDR3 is TGCAGTGCTTCTCTACCAGATACGCAGTATTAT. Amino acids: CSASLPDTQYY.

This clonotype has at least ten counts. This sequence joins TRBV4-3 and TRBJ2-3, with 7 bases that match TRBD2. The CDR3 has 18 residues. The germline gives CDR1 LGHNA, CDR2 YSLEER. Unmatched junction bases numbered 13, after V lost 0 bases and J lost 4 bases. CDR3 coding DNA: TGCGCCAGCAGCCAAGATATAGCGGGCGGGTTACTATCAGATACGCAGTATTTT. Protein sequence: CASSQDIAGGLLSDTQYF.

At least ten counts were recorded for this clonotype. The gene calls are TRBV15 and TRBJ2-1, with D possibly TRBD2 on 5 matching bases. The ends were cut back, 3 bases at V and 8 bases at J, with 8 bases in the middle. CDR1 LNHNV and CDR2 YYDKDF come from the germline V gene (reference sequence). The CDR3 sequence is 12 residues long. CDR3 in DNA: TGTGCCACCAGCAGTCTGGAGGATGAGCAGTTCTTC. This encodes CATSSLEDEQFF.

The chain has TRBV7-9 and TRBJ1-5, with D perhaps matching TRBD1 (5 bases). The length of the CDR3 is 18 residues. Trimming left V 5 bases short and J 0 bases short, with 20 bases between. The V gene's germline CDR1 is SEHNR and CDR2 FQNEAQ (reference sequence). CDR3 bases: TGTGCCAGCAGCCCCCCGGGACGGGGCCGCCATAGCAATCAGCCCCAGCATTTT. The encoded protein is CASSPPGRGRHSNQPQHF.

The rearrangement links TRBV4-2 to TRBJ2-7; maybe TRBD2 (5 bases). The CDR3 is 18 amino acids. Germline-derived CDR1 and CDR2 are LGHNA and YNFKEQ. Trimming removed 0 bases from V and 4 bases from J, with 22 bases in between. In DNA form, the CDR3 reads TGTGCCAGCAGCCAAGAGAGGCTAGCCGAATCCACCTGGTACGAGCAGTACTTC. Translating it yields CASSQERLAESTWYEQYF.

This clonotype was counted at least ten times. V usage is TRBV7-3 and J usage is TRBJ2-7; TRBD1 aligns across 7 bases. The CDR3 is made up of 14 amino acids. Germline-derived CDR1 and CDR2 are SGHTA and FQGTGA. The V segment lost 5 bases and the J segment 6 bases; nucleotides outside the gene matches: 10. The CDR3 loop reads CASSPGGTRTEQYF. The CDR3 nucleotides read TGTGCCAGCAGCCCAGGGGGTACCAGGACCGAGCAGTACTTC. The full variable domain, with the rest looked up from reference TRBV7-3 and TRBJ2-7, is GAGVSQTPSNKVTEKGKYVELRCDPISGHTALYWYRQSLGQGPEFLIYFQGTGAADDSGLPNDRFFAVRPEGSVSTLKIQRTERGDSAVYLCASSPGGTRTEQYFGPGTRLTVT.

This clonotype appeared a few times. The V gene is TRBV5-1, the J gene TRBJ2-1; D might be TRBD1 (5 bases). Between the trimmed V and J ends, which lost 0 bases and 10 bases, there was a span of 11 bases. This CDR3 is 13 amino acids long. Germline CDR1 reads SGHRS; CDR2 reads YFSETQ. CDR3 in amino acids: CASSLEVRTEQFF. CDR3 in DNA: TGCGCCAGCAGCTTGGAGGTAAGGACAGAGCAGTTCTTC.

The V call is TRBV4-1, the J call TRBJ2-3; D remains unclear. Germline assignment: CDR1 MGHRA and CDR2 YSYEKL. This CDR3 spans 16 amino acids. The V gene lost 0 bases and the J gene lost 0 bases, with 10 bases spanning the gap. Written as DNA, the CDR3 is TGCGCCAGCAGCCAAGATTTTAGCCTTAGCACAGATACGCAGTATTTT. Amino acid sequence: CASSQDFSLSTDTQYF.

This clonotype appeared many times. J is TRBJ2-7 and V is TRBV20-1; D gene uncertain. Germline V lookup: CDR1 DFQATT, CDR2 SNEGSKA (reference sequence). The ends were cut back, 6 bases at V and 0 bases at J, with 24 bases in the middle. CDR3 length: 17 amino acids. The CDR3 region is CSAGQDLNPTPSYEQYF. DNA for the CDR3: TGCAGTGCCGGGCAGGACCTAAACCCTACCCCCTCCTACGAGCAGTACTTC.

This clonotype has just a few counts. The genes are TRBV6-2 or TRBV6-3 and TRBJ1-1, with no clear D. Germline V gives CDR1 MNHEY, CDR2 SVGEGT. V lost 4 bases, J lost 4 bases, and 13 bases lay in between. CDR3 length: 14 residues. CDR3 nucleotides: TGTGCCAGCAGTTCCCCCCCTTGGGGCACTGAAGCTTTCTTT. As protein: CASSSPPWGTEAFF.

This clonotype was observed at least ten times. This sequence joins TRBV7-9 and TRBJ1-6; no clear D gene. V was pared by 7 bases and J by 10 bases, with 20 bases between. The CDR3 consists of 15 residues. CDR1 and CDR2 (germline): SEHNR, FQNEAQ (reference sequence). The CDR3: CASTEPGYLGSPLHF. The CDR3 region has the DNA TGTGCCAGCACCGAACCGGGATATCTGGGCTCACCCCTCCACTTT.

The J gene is TRBJ2-5, the V gene TRBV9; D is unresolved. The CDR3 consists of 15 residues. The germline CDR1 and CDR2 sequences are SGDLS and YYNGEE. V was trimmed by 4 bases and J by 3 bases, leaving 16 bases between them. The CDR3 protein is CASSPVGNQKETQYF. The CDR3 DNA reads TGTGCCAGCAGCCCCGTCGGAAATCAAAAAGAGACCCAGTACTTC. Drawing the rest from reference TRBV9 and TRBJ2-5, the complete variable domain is DSGVTQTPKHLITATGQRVTLRCSPRSGDLSVYWYQQSLDQGLQFLIQYYNGEERAKGNILERFSAQQFPDLHSELNLSSLELGDSALYFCASSPVGNQKETQYFGPGTRLLVL.

This clonotype appeared many times. The chain couples TRBV7-9 to TRBJ2-2; weak D call: TRBD1 (5 bases). Germline assignment: CDR1 SEHNR and CDR2 FQNEAQ (reference sequence). This CDR3 spans 17 amino acids. V was pared by 2 bases and J by 0 bases, with 13 bases between. The DNA for the CDR3 is TGTGCCAGCAGCTTAACTTTTGCAGGGTCGAACACCGGGGAGCTGTTTTTT. Translated: CASSLTFAGSNTGELFF.

This clonotype was seen ten or more times. The rearrangement uses TRBV6-5 and TRBJ1-1; 7 bases are shared with TRBD1. The CDR3 is 14 residues long. Germline trimming cut 4 bases from V and 6 bases from J; bases unmatched to any gene: 8. The germline V gene has CDR1 MNHEY and CDR2 SVGAGI. DNA for the CDR3: TGTGCCAGCAGTTCCCCGGACAGGTGGGCTGAAGCTTTCTTT. It is translated as CASSSPDRWAEAFF.